This T cell receptor (beta chain) was obtained from a study of cytomegalovirus exposure and HLA in healthy donors. CDR3 length: 15 residues. V lost 3 bases to trimming and J lost 4 bases; unmatched junction nucleotides: 6. Germline CDR1 reads SGHAT; CDR2 reads FQNNGV. Amplification used 60 Vbeta primers and 13 Jbeta primers. This table comes from immunoSEQ multiplex PCR, and its TCRdb copy is limited to in-frame clones, with some not included. This table lists about 51,000 clones. The rearrangement joins TRBV11-2 to TRBJ1-3; the match to TRBD1 covers 7 bases. Sequenced: PBMCs. The source of this sequence is a man aged 35 to 55 in good health and CMV-seropositive. The CDR3 DNA follows: TGTGCCAGCAGCTTCAACAGGGGCAAGGGAAACACCATATATTTT. It translates to CASSFNRGKGNTIYF.